The 27 T cell receptor beta chains below all came from one sample that was sequenced in a study of graft-versus-host responses after intestinal transplantation. Using immunoSEQ multiplex PCR, the repertoire was profiled, and TCRdb retains in-frame clones only, with some absent. The sample carries about 110,000 clones, around 94% recorded once. The antigens these receptors bind are not known. The sample here was unstimulated CD4+ T cells sorted from spleen or lymph node cells, taken before transplant. These receptors were taken from a human donor who was the organ donor for an intestinal transplant.

CDR3 region: CAWSFVVYETQYF. CDR3 bases: TGTGCCTGGAGCTTCGTAGTGTACGAGACCCAGTACTTC. The chain uses TRBV30 and TRBJ2-5; D is ambiguous. Per germline, CDR1 GTSNPN and CDR2 SVGIG (reference sequence). This CDR3 has 13 amino acids. Trimming removed 3 bases at V and 5 bases at J, with 13 bases between.

This clone is a singleton in its sample. V gene TRBV7-2 combines with J gene TRBJ1-1; 8 nucleotides match TRBD1. The CDR3 has 15 amino acids. The V and J ends lost 2 bases and 2 bases, in that order; junction bases with no gene match: 4. CDR1 SGHTA and CDR2 FQGNSA come from the germline V gene. CDR3 residues: CASSLPGQANTEAFF. The CDR3, as DNA: TGTGCCAGCAGCTTACCGGGACAGGCCAACACTGAAGCTTTCTTT.

The gene calls are TRBV4-1 and TRBJ2-3, with 15 bases lining up with TRBD2. The germline CDR1 and CDR2 sequences are MGHRA and YSYEKL. The CDR3 sequence is 15 residues long. Trimming at V came to 3 bases and at J to 6 bases, leaving 1 base not matched to a gene. The CDR3 DNA follows: TGCGCCAGCAGCCAGGGACTAGCGGGGGGCGATACGCAGTATTTT. Translation gives CASSQGLAGGDTQYF.

The rearrangement joins TRBV11-2 to TRBJ2-5; D gene uncertain. The CDR3 sequence is 13 residues long. Trimming shortened V by 5 bases and J by 5 bases, and 12 bases separated the two germline ends. Germline V gene data show CDR1 as SGHAT and CDR2 as FQNNGV. The CDR3 DNA reads TGTGCCAGCAGCCCGATGAGCGTGGAGACCCAGTACTTC. Protein: CASSPMSVETQYF.

The V call is TRBV6-5, the J call TRBJ1-4, with D possibly matching TRBD1 (6 bases). The CDR3 loop spans 15 amino acids. CDR1 is MNHEY, CDR2 SVGAGI, per germline. Between the trimmed V and J ends, which lost 5 bases and 0 bases, there was a span of 10 bases. CDR3 amino acids: CASSSYRATNEKLFF. As DNA, the CDR3 is TGTGCCAGCAGTAGCTACAGGGCAACTAATGAAAAACTGTTTTTT.

The V and J genes are TRBV21-1 and TRBJ2-3; the DNA was not used to check the table's D call, TRBD2. TRBV21-1 is recorded as a pseudogene. This CDR3 is built from 18 residues. The CDR3 spells CASSKCDGLAGVADTQYF. CDR3 DNA sequence: TGTGCCAGCAGCAAGTGTGACGGACTAGCGGGAGTAGCAGATACGCAGTATTTT.

This chain links TRBV7-9 with TRBJ2-7; 9 bases are shared with TRBD2. V was pared by 1 base and J by 4 bases, with 11 bases of the junction left unmatched. The CDR3 totals 17 residues. Per the germline V gene, CDR1 is SEHNR and CDR2 is FQNEAQ (reference sequence). This chain's CDR3 is CASSLDIGAGGVYEQYF. In DNA form, the CDR3 reads TGTGCCAGCAGCTTAGATATAGGAGCGGGAGGAGTTTACGAGCAGTACTTC. The full variable domain, with the rest looked up from reference TRBV7-9 and TRBJ2-7, is DTGVSQNPRHKITKRGQNVTFRCDPISEHNRLYWYRQTLGQGPEFLTYFQNEAQLEKSRLLSDRFSAERPKGSFSTLEIQRTEQGDSAMYLCASSLDIGAGGVYEQYFGPGTRLTVT.

In this sample, this clone turned up once. The rearrangement uses TRBV18 and TRBJ1-1; D not certain. Germline CDR1 and CDR2: KGHSH and LQKENI. Trimming stripped 8 bases from V and 6 bases from J, with 19 bases between. CDR3 length: 14 amino acids. The CDR3 region is CASHRDFSSAEAFF. The CDR3 DNA reads TGTGCCAGCCACAGAGATTTCAGCTCCGCTGAAGCTTTCTTT.

The rearrangement links TRBV28 to TRBJ2-2, with D perhaps being TRBD1 or TRBD2 (7 bases each). Germline CDR1 and CDR2: MDHEN and SYDVKM. The CDR3 totals 16 residues. V was cut by 3 bases and J by 3 bases, with 14 bases left in between. For the CDR3, the DNA is TGTGCCAGCAGTTTCAGGGGGAGGGGATACACCGGGGAGCTGTTTTTT. Its protein is CASSFRGRGYTGELFF.

The chain links TRBV7-9 to TRBJ2-3; 7 bases are a match to TRBD1. The CDR3 loop spans 14 amino acids. With V trimmed by 5 bases and J by 6 bases, 8 bases remained unmatched. Germline CDR1 and CDR2: SEHNR and FQNEAQ (reference sequence). DNA of the CDR3: TGTGCCAGCAGCGAACAGGGGCTTGGGGATACGCAGTATTTT. This gives the protein CASSEQGLGDTQYF. Supplemented by reference TRBV7-9 and TRBJ2-3, the full variable domain reads DTGVSQNPRHKITKRGQNVTFRCDPISEHNRLYWYRQTLGQGPEFLTYFQNEAQLEKSRLLSDRFSAERPKGSFSTLEIQRTEQGDSAMYLCASSEQGLGDTQYFGPGTRLTVL.

This chain connects TRBV27 to TRBJ2-7; D unclear. V was cut by 2 bases and J by 2 bases, with 13 bases left in between. The germline V gene has CDR1 MNHEY and CDR2 SMNVEV (reference sequence). The CDR3 spans 15 residues. For the CDR3, the DNA is TGTGCCAGCAGTTTAGAGCTGGGCGTTCCCTACGAGCAGTACTTC. Encoded protein: CASSLELGVPYEQYF.

The V call is TRBV30, the J call TRBJ2-5; D unresolved. The DNA matches TRBJ2-7 better at its end, which makes the J call doubtful. Germline V gene lookup returns CDR1 GTSNPN and CDR2 SVGIG (reference sequence). The CDR3 runs 12 residues. In DNA form, the CDR3 reads TGTGCCTGGAGTCCTGGGTCCTACGAGCAGTACTTC. Its protein is CAWSPGSYEQYF.

The chain joins TRBV7-2 to TRBJ2-3; 7 bases map to TRBD2. The ends lost 1 base at V and 1 base at J; junction bases unmatched: 11. Germline CDR1 SGHTA, CDR2 FQGNSA. The CDR3 covers 18 residues. The CDR3 here is CASSLVRTSETRTDTQYF. CDR3 coding DNA: TGTGCCAGCAGCTTAGTAAGAACTAGCGAGACACGCACAGATACGCAGTATTTT. The full variable domain, its missing parts supplied by reference TRBV7-2 and TRBJ2-3, is GAGVSQSPSNKVTEKGKDVELRCDPISGHTALYWYRQSLGQGLEFLIYFQGNSAPDKSGLPSDRFSAERTGGSVSTLTIQRTQQEDSAVYLCASSLVRTSETRTDTQYFGPGTRLTVL.

The V call is TRBV6-8, the J call TRBJ2-7; 11 positions agree with TRBD1. Trimming removed 6 bases from V and 3 bases from J; junction bases left unmatched: 7. The CDR3 runs 15 residues. CDR1 and CDR2 (germline): MNHGY, SAAAGT. Here the CDR3 reads CASSRDRGGFYEQYF. The CDR3 nucleotides are TGTGCCAGCAGCCGGGACAGGGGGGGGTTCTACGAGCAGTACTTC.

This clone has a single count. The V and J genes are TRBV7-2 and TRBJ2-5; no reliable D call. CDR1 is SGHTA and CDR2 is FQGNSA in the germline V gene. The CDR3 runs 14 residues. V lost 5 bases, J lost 5 bases, and 15 bases lay in between. Written as DNA, the CDR3 is TGTGCCAGCAGCCCCCCGCCCTTAGTCGAGACCCAGTACTTC. Its protein is CASSPPPLVETQYF.

The chain has TRBV29-1 and TRBJ2-5; possible D gene TRBD2, 7 bases. The germline V gene encodes CDR1 SQVTM and CDR2 ANQGSEA. The CDR3 contains 12 residues. V dropped 4 bases and J dropped 5 bases, with 11 bases sitting between them. The CDR3 coding sequence is TGCAGCGTTGGGGGGGGCGACGAGACCCAGTACTTC. It codes for CSVGGGDETQYF.

The V and J genes are TRBV5-1 and TRBJ2-1, with 12 positions matching TRBD2. The CDR3 loop spans 17 amino acids. Trimming at V came to 3 bases and at J to 8 bases, leaving 12 bases not matched to a gene. CDR1 and CDR2 (germline): SGHRS, YFSETQ. The CDR3 DNA is TGCGCCAGCAGCTGGCAATCTAGCGGGAGGGCCATCTATGAGCAGTTCTTC. Its translation: CASSWQSSGRAIYEQFF. Drawing the rest from reference TRBV5-1 and TRBJ2-1, the complete variable domain is KAGVTQTPRYLIKTRGQQVTLSCSPISGHRSVSWYQQTPGQGLQFLFEYFSETQRNKGNFPGRFSGRQFSNSRSEMNVSTLELGDSALYLCASSWQSSGRAIYEQFFGPGTRLTVL.

V is TRBV2 and J is TRBJ2-3, with 16 bases matching TRBD2. The CDR3 is 15 residues long. Germline loops: CDR1 SNHLY, CDR2 FYNNEI. The J segment lost 11 bases and the V segment lost 7 bases, leaving 9 bases of the junction unmatched. The DNA for the CDR3 is TGTGCCAGCACCTTGGGACTAGCGGGAGGGCCTTGGCAGTATTTT. This gives the protein CASTLGLAGGPWQYF.

The chain links TRBV18 to TRBJ1-1; D gene ambiguous. Trimming pared 5 bases from V and 1 base from J, leaving 11 bases between. CDR3 length: 14 residues. Germline V CDR1 and CDR2: KGHSH, LQKENI. The CDR3: CASSTAVRNTEAFF. In nucleotides, the CDR3 is TGTGCCAGCTCAACCGCCGTCCGGAACACTGAAGCTTTCTTT.

V usage is TRBV28 and J usage is TRBJ1-2; maybe TRBD1 (6 bases). CDR3 length: 13 residues. Germline lookup yields CDR1 MDHEN and CDR2 SYDVKM. Trimming shortened V by 5 bases and J by 8 bases, and 15 bases separated the two germline ends. The CDR3 sequence: CASSPLDRKGYTF. CDR3 sequence (DNA): TGTGCCAGCAGTCCACTAGACAGGAAAGGCTACACCTTC.

The V call is TRBV5-1, the J call TRBJ1-4; perhaps TRBD1 as D (6 bases). The CDR3 has 13 amino acids. The V gene lost 5 bases and the J gene lost 3 bases, with 8 bases spanning the gap. Germline V gene data show CDR1 as SGHRS and CDR2 as YFSETQ. The CDR3 DNA sequence: TGCGCCAGCAGGGACAGTCCTAATGAAAAACTGTTTTTT. The encoded protein is CASRDSPNEKLFF. The entire variable domain, with the rest obtained from reference TRBV5-1 and TRBJ1-4, is as follows: KAGVTQTPRYLIKTRGQQVTLSCSPISGHRSVSWYQQTPGQGLQFLFEYFSETQRNKGNFPGRFSGRQFSNSRSEMNVSTLELGDSALYLCASRDSPNEKLFFGSGTQLSVL.

This clone was recorded a few times. This chain joins TRBV5-1 and TRBJ1-1; 9 bases map to TRBD1. The CDR3 totals 17 residues. Germline CDR1 reads SGHRS; CDR2 reads YFSETQ. J was trimmed by 4 bases and V by 5 bases; bases with no gene match: 15. CDR3 sequence: CASRIGGGQGLGTEAFF. CDR3 coding DNA: TGCGCCAGCAGAATTGGGGGAGGACAGGGGCTGGGCACTGAAGCTTTCTTT.

The V gene is TRBV29-1, the J gene TRBJ1-2, with D possibly being TRBD1 (6 bases). Trimming removed 4 bases at V and 4 bases at J, with 10 bases between. The CDR3 is made up of 12 amino acids. In germline, CDR1 is SQVTM, CDR2 ANQGSEA. The CDR3: CSVVRQAYGYTF. For the CDR3, the DNA is TGCAGCGTTGTACGACAGGCCTATGGCTACACCTTC.

This chain links TRBV5-4 with TRBJ2-1, with 10 bases lining up with TRBD1. This CDR3 spans 15 amino acids. Unmatched junction bases numbered 1, after V lost 0 bases and J lost 4 bases. In germline, CDR1 is SGHNT, CDR2 YYREEE (reference sequence). This CDR3 is CASSLGGQGYNEQFF. CDR3 coding DNA: TGTGCCAGCAGCTTGGGGGGACAGGGGTACAATGAGCAGTTCTTC.

This clone was seen once. The chain employs TRBV6-6 and TRBJ1-1; weak D call: TRBD1 (6 bases). V dropped 6 bases and J dropped 10 bases, with 15 bases sitting between them. Germline V gene lookup returns CDR1 MNHNY and CDR2 SVGAGI (reference sequence). The CDR3 runs to 12 residues. The CDR3 loop is CASRPGVGGAFF. CDR3 nucleotides: TGTGCCAGCAGGCCAGGGGTTGGTGGAGCTTTCTTT.

CDR3 bases: TGTGCCAGCAGCGTAACCCCCTGGGCGGGAGGGCCGACAGATACGCAGTATTTT. Amino acids: CASSVTPWAGGPTDTQYF. The chain employs TRBV9 and TRBJ2-3; 9 bases line up with TRBD2. The CDR3 has 18 amino acids. V trimming: 1 base; J trimming: 3 bases; junction bases outside the gene matches: 12. Germline CDR1 is SGDLS and CDR2 is YYNGEE.

There are a few counts of this clone. The CDR3, as DNA: TGTGCCAGCAGGGCAAGGGCAGACTACGAGCAGTACTTC. This codes for CASRARADYEQYF. The J gene is TRBJ2-7, the V gene TRBV27; D is uncertain. The CDR3 is made up of 13 amino acids. Trimming stripped 6 bases from V and 3 bases from J, with 12 bases between. Germline V gives CDR1 MNHEY, CDR2 SMNVEV (reference sequence).